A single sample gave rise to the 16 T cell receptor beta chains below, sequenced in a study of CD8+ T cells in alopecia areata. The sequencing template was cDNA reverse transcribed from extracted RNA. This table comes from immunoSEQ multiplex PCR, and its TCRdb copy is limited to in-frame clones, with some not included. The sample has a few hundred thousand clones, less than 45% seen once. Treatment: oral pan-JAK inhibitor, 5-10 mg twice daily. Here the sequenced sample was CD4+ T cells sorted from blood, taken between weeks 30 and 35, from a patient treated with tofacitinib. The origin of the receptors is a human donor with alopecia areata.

The CDR3 DNA sequence: TGTGCCAGCAGCGTAAATACCGGGACAGGGGGAGGCAATGAGCAGTTCTTC. Its translation is CASSVNTGTGGGNEQFF. The chain recombines TRBV9 with TRBJ2-1; 11 bases map to TRBD1. CDR1 is SGDLS, CDR2 YYNGEE, per germline. J gave up 6 bases and V 1 base, and 9 bases lay outside the gene matches. The CDR3 consists of 17 residues.

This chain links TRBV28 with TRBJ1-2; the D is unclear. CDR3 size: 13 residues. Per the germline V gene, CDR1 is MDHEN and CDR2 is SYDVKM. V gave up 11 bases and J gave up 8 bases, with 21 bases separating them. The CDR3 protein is CAGGRVGGEGYTF. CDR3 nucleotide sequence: TGTGCCGGAGGGCGAGTGGGAGGAGAAGGCTACACCTTC.

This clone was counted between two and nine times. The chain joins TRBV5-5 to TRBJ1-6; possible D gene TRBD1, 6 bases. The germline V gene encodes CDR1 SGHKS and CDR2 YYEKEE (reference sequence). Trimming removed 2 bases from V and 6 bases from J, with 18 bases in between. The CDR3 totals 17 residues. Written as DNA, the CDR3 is TGTGCCAGCAGCTTTGATGCAGGGGCCCTTGGTAATTCACCCCTCCACTTT. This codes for CASSFDAGALGNSPLHF. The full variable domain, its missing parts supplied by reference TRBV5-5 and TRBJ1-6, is DAGVTQSPTHLIKTRGQQVTLRCSPISGHKSVSWYQQVLGQGPQFIFQYYEKEERGRGNFPDRFSARQFPNYSSELNVNALLLGDSALYLCASSFDAGALGNSPLHFGNGTRLTVT.

In DNA, the CDR3 is TGTGCCAGCAGTGTCGGGAACAGCTTCCAAGAGACCCAGTACTTC. This encodes CASSVGNSFQETQYF. J is TRBJ2-5 and V is TRBV2, with a possible D match to TRBD2 (5 bases). The germline gives CDR1 SNHLY, CDR2 FYNNEI. CDR3 length: 15 amino acids. V was pared by 4 bases and J by 1 base, with 13 bases between. The entire variable domain, with the rest obtained from reference TRBV2 and TRBJ2-5, is as follows: EPEVTQTPSHQVTQMGQEVILRCVPISNHLYFYWYRQILGQKVEFLVSFYNNEISEKSEIFDDQFSVERPDGSNFTLKIRSTKLEDSAMYFCASSVGNSFQETQYFGPGTRLLVL.

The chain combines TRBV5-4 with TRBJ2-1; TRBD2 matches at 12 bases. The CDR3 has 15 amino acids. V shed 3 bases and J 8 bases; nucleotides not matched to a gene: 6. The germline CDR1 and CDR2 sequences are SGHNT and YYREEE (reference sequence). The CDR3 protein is CASSSWTSGMYEQFF. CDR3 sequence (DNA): TGTGCCAGCAGCTCGTGGACTAGCGGGATGTATGAGCAGTTCTTC. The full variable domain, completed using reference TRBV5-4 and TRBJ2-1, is ETGVTQSPTHLIKTRGQQVTLRCSSQSGHNTVSWYQQALGQGPQFIFQYYREEENGRGNFPPRFSGLQFPNYSSELNVNALELDDSALYLCASSSWTSGMYEQFFGPGTRLTVL.

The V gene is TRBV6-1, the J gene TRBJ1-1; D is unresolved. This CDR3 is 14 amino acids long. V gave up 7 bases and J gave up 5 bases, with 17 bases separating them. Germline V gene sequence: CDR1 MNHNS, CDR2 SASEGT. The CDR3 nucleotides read TGTGCCAGCAAAGGAGGCCAGGTGCCTACTGAAGCTTTCTTT. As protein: CASKGGQVPTEAFF.

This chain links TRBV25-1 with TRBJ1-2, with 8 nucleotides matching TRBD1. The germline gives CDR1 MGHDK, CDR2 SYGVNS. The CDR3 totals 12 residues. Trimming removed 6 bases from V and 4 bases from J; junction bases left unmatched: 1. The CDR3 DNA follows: TGTGCCAGCAGGGACAGGGTCTATGGCTACACCTTC. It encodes CASRDRVYGYTF.

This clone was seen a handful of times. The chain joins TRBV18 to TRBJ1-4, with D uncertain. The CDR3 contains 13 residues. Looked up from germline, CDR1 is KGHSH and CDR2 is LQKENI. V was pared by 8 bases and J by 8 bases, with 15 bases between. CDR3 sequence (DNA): TGTGCCAGCGCCTCGGGTAATGCGGAAAAACTGTTTTTT. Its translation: CASASGNAEKLFF.

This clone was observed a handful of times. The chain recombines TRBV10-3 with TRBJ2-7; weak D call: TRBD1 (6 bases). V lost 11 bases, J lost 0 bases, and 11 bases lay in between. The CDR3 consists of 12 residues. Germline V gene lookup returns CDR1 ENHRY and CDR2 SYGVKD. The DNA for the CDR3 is TGTGCCCCCAAGACAGGCTCCTACGAGCAGTACTTC. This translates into CAPKTGSYEQYF.

CDR3 loop: CASSRGGAPYEQYF. In DNA, the CDR3 is TGTGCCAGCAGTCGCGGCGGGGCCCCCTACGAGCAGTACTTC. The gene calls are TRBV6-5 and TRBJ2-7, with a weak D call TRBD2 (6 bases). The CDR3 runs to 14 residues. Germline CDR1 MNHEY, CDR2 SVGAGI. Trimming stripped 5 bases from V and 2 bases from J, with 13 bases between.

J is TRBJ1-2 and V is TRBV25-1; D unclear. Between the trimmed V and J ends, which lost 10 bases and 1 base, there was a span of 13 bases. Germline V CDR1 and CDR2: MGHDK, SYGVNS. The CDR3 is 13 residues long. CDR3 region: CATSWADNYGYTF. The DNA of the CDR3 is TGTGCCACCTCCTGGGCGGATAACTATGGCTACACCTTC.

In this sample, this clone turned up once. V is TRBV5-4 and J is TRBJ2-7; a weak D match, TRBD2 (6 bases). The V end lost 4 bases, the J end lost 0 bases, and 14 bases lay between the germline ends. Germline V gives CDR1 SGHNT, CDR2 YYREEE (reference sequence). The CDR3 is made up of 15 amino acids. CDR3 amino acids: CASSHSRTNSYEQYF. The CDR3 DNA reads TGTGCCAGCAGCCACTCGAGGACTAACTCCTACGAGCAGTACTTC.

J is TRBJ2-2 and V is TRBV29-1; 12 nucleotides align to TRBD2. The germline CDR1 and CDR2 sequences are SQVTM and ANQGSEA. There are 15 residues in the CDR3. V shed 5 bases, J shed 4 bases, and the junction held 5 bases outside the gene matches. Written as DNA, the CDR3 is TGCAGCGTTCAGACTAGCGGGGGAATCACCGGGGAGCTGTTTTTT. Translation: CSVQTSGGITGELFF.

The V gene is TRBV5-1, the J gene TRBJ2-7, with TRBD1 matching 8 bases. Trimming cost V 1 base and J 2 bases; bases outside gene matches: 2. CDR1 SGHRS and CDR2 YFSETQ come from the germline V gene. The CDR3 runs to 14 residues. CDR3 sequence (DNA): TGCGCCAGCAGCTTGACAGGGGGTCCCTACGAGCAGTACTTC. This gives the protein CASSLTGGPYEQYF.

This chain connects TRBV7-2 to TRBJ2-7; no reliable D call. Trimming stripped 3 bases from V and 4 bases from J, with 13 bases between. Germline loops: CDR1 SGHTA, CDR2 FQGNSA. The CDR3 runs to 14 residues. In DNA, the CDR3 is TGTGCCAGCAGCTTCCTAGGGATGGGGTACGAGCAGTACTTC. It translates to CASSFLGMGYEQYF.

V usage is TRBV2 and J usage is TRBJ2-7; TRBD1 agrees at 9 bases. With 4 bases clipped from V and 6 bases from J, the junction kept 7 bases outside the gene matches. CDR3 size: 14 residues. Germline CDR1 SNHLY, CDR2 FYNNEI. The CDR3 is CASSGRDRVSEQYF. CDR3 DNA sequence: TGTGCCAGCAGTGGCCGGGACAGGGTATCCGAGCAGTACTTC.